This T cell receptor beta chain emerged from a study of blood T cells in healthy people across ages. Together with a sample-barcoded 5' primer, a J-beta primer mix was included in a second PCR lasting about 6 to 11 cycles. TCRdb re-derived calls from the 5' RACE reads in MiXCR, one entry per CDR3 protein. The repertoire includes roughly 2 million distinct CDR3 sequences, 49% of them detected once, and more than 2% sits in the top ten. Per the germline V gene, CDR1 is SQVTM and CDR2 is ANQGSEA. The CDR3 contains 12 residues. V lost 6 bases and J lost 3, with 12 bases in between. Material: blood. The source is a woman between 40 and 55 years old in good health. The chain links TRBV29-1 to TRBJ2-7; a possible D gene is TRBD2 (6 bases). CDR3 sequence: CSVRHSGYEQYF. The CDR3 DNA reads TGCAGCGTGAGGCATAGCGGCTACGAGCAGTACTTC.